What follows are 19 T cell receptor beta chains derived from one specimen sequenced in a study of blood T cells in healthy people across ages. A second PCR, run for about 6 to 12 cycles, used a sample-barcoded 5' primer plus a J-beta primer mix. TCRdb called the 5' RACE reads again in MiXCR, with one record for every CDR3 protein. The sample lists roughly 1,700,000 distinct CDR3 sequences, 28% seen once, with 7.7% in the top ten. The sample consisted of blood. These receptors came from a woman aged 30 to 39 in good health.

As concerns this clonotype: Relative to the germline gene, one junction end is altered; a read error may explain this. The rearrangement uses TRBV12-3 or TRBV12-4 and TRBJ1-1, with D possibly being TRBD1 (6 bases). CDR3 length: 15 amino acids. In DNA form, the CDR3 reads TGTGCCAACAGTTCTACCAGGACAGACGAAACTGAAGCTTTCTTT. It is translated as CANSSTRTDETEAFF.

In the case of this clonotype: A much more abundant neighbour one base away suggests this may be a read error. This rearrangement joins TRBV10-3 to TRBJ2-1; tentative D call: TRBD1 (5 bases). The CDR3 extends over 13 amino acids. CDR1 ENHRY and CDR2 SYGVKD come from the germline V gene. CDR3 DNA sequence: TGTGCCATCAAAGAACCCAGGGATGATGAGCGGTTCTTC. This encodes CAIKEPRDDERFF.

This chain connects TRBV29-1 to TRBJ2-5; D possibly corresponds to TRBD2 (6 bases). CDR3 length: 11 amino acids. V dropped 6 bases and J dropped 5 bases, with 10 bases sitting between them. CDR1 and CDR2 (germline): SQVTM, ANQGSEA. The CDR3, as DNA: TGCAGCGTGTTCGCGGGGGAGACCCAGTACTTC. Amino acids: CSVFAGETQYF.

This clonotype has ten or more counts. The CDR3 DNA reads TGTGCCACCAGCAGAGCTAGCGGGAGGAGCTCCTACGAGCAGTACTTC. It encodes CATSRASGRSSYEQYF. The chain couples TRBV15 to TRBJ2-7, with TRBD2 identical over 11 bases. There are 16 residues in the CDR3. Germline values: CDR1 LNHNV, CDR2 YYDKDF (reference sequence). V lost 1 base and J lost 0; bases outside the gene matches: 2.

The chain is built from TRBV18 and TRBJ1-1; 7 bases fit TRBD1. V lost 3 bases and J lost 5; bases outside the gene matches: 9. The CDR3 extends over 15 amino acids. Per germline, CDR1 KGHSH and CDR2 LQKENI. The CDR3 region is CASSPQKGAGTEAFF. CDR3 sequence (DNA): TGTGCCAGCTCACCGCAAAAGGGGGCAGGGACTGAAGCTTTCTTT.

This chain's CDR3 is CATSTRDRRETQYF. The CDR3, as DNA: TGTGCCACCAGCACCCGGGACAGGCGGGAGACCCAGTACTTC. The chain couples TRBV15 to TRBJ2-5; 8 positions match TRBD1. The ends lost 4 bases at V and 5 bases at J; junction bases unmatched: 6. CDR3 length equals 14 residues. In germline, CDR1 is LNHNV, CDR2 YYDKDF (reference sequence).

This clonotype turned up a few times. V is TRBV20-1 and J is TRBJ1-2; no reliable D call. Looked up from germline, CDR1 is DFQATT and CDR2 is SNEGSKA (reference sequence). The CDR3 runs 13 residues. The V end was cut by 3 bases, the J end by 4 bases, with 12 bases between. CDR3 loop: CSASLERSYGYTF. The CDR3 DNA is TGCAGTGCTAGTCTAGAGAGGAGCTATGGCTACACCTTC.

This clonotype came up a few times. V usage is TRBV3-1 and J usage is TRBJ2-5; no reliable D call. The germline V gene encodes CDR1 LGHDT and CDR2 YNNKEL (reference sequence). The CDR3 is 15 amino acids. Trimming shortened V by 0 bases and J by 1 base, and 9 bases separated the two germline ends. CDR3 in amino acids: CASSQDLVAQETQYF. The CDR3 bases are TGTGCCAGCAGCCAAGATTTGGTAGCCCAAGAGACCCAGTACTTC.

V usage is TRBV6-2 or TRBV6-3 and J usage is TRBJ2-5, with 8 nucleotides matching TRBD1. CDR3 length: 13 amino acids. Germline loops: CDR1 MNHEY, CDR2 SVGEGT. The junction had 9 bases not matched to a gene; V was cut back by 10 bases and J by 5 bases. CDR3 sequence: CATGQEAKETQYF. In nucleotides, the CDR3 is TGTGCCACGGGACAGGAGGCGAAGGAGACCCAGTACTTC.

This clonotype was seen more than once but under ten times. V is TRBV5-6 and J is TRBJ2-7; 8 bases are a match to TRBD1. The CDR3 loop spans 16 amino acids. CDR1 is SGHDT, CDR2 YYEEEE, per germline. Trimming at V came to 4 bases and at J to 4 bases, leaving 13 bases not matched to a gene. The CDR3 DNA is TGTGCCAGCAGCCTGGAGTCGACAGGGGCTTTTTACGAGCAGTACTTC. Translated: CASSLESTGAFYEQYF.

This clonotype came up a few times. This is likely a read error, given that the CDR3 carries no conserved phenylalanine or tryptophan at its end. The chain carries TRBV5-1 and TRBJ2-5; the D gene is possibly TRBD2 (5 bases). CDR1 is SGHRS, CDR2 YFSETQ, per germline. The CDR3 runs to 15 residues. The V gene lost 5 bases and the J gene lost 2 bases, with 16 bases spanning the gap. CDR3 nucleotides: TGCGCCAGCAGGGGTCAGGCTAGCCTACAAGAGACCCAGTACGTC. Its protein is CASRGQASLQETQYV.

The chain combines TRBV5-1 with TRBJ2-1; TRBD2 agrees at 7 bases. The CDR3 covers 15 residues. Germline-derived CDR1 and CDR2 are SGHRS and YFSETQ. The trim removed 1 base at V and 12 bases at J, leaving 13 bases unmatched. CDR3 region: CASSLFRGSSDGQFF. The CDR3 DNA reads TGCGCCAGCAGCTTGTTTCGCGGGAGTTCCGATGGGCAGTTCTTC.

This clonotype was observed a handful of times. The rearrangement links TRBV15 to TRBJ2-7; D gene ambiguous. Trimming cost V 0 bases and J 5 bases, with 11 bases left between them. The CDR3 totals 14 residues. Germline-derived CDR1 and CDR2 are LNHNV and YYDKDF (reference sequence). The CDR3 spells CATSRDLWGNEQYF. CDR3 in DNA: TGTGCCACCAGCAGAGATCTTTGGGGAAACGAGCAGTACTTC.

This clonotype turned up a few times. CDR3 DNA sequence: TGCAGCGTTGAAAAGGGATCAGCTAACTATGGCTACACCTTC. It yields the protein CSVEKGSANYGYTF. The chain employs TRBV29-1 and TRBJ1-2, with unresolved D. This CDR3 region has 14 residues. Germline lookup yields CDR1 SQVTM and CDR2 ANQGSEA. The ends were cut back, 2 bases at V and 0 bases at J, with 10 bases in the middle.

As regards this clonotype: Just one base apart from a much larger clone, this may be a read error. V usage is TRBV29-1 and J usage is TRBJ2-1, with TRBD2 as a possible D gene (7 bases). Germline V CDR1 and CDR2: SQVTM, ANQGSEA. Trimming left V 7 bases short and J 2 bases short, with 15 bases between. This CDR3 is built from 14 residues. CDR3 nucleotides: TGCAGCGATAGAGGGGGGAGGGCCTACAATGAGCAGTTCTTC. Its translation is CSDRGGRAYNEQFF.

The V and J genes are TRBV6-5 and TRBJ2-7; unclear D gene. With 5 bases removed from V and 3 bases from J, the gap between germline ends came to 8 bases. CDR1 MNHEY and CDR2 SVGAGI come from the germline V gene. This CDR3 comprises 12 residues. DNA of the CDR3: TGTGCCAGCAGTAGCCAGATCTACGAGCAGTACTTC. It is translated as CASSSQIYEQYF.

This clonotype was counted a few times. Just one base apart from a much larger clone, this may be a read error. The CDR3 DNA is TGCACCAGCAGCTTGGAGGGAAACACCATATATTTT. This codes for CTSSLEGNTIYF. The chain is built from TRBV5-1 and TRBJ1-3; D remains ambiguous. The CDR3 sequence is 12 residues long. CDR1 is SGHRS, CDR2 YFSETQ, per germline.

This clonotype was recorded many times. The rearrangement uses TRBV7-2 and TRBJ1-1; D remains unclear. This CDR3 region has 12 residues. V was pared by 6 bases and J by 1 base, with 6 bases between. Germline V gene sequence: CDR1 SGHTA, CDR2 FQGNSA. As DNA, the CDR3 is TGTGCCAGCAGGGGTGAGAACACTGAAGCTTTCTTT. Residues: CASRGENTEAFF.

This chain joins TRBV5-1 and TRBJ1-2; 12 positions match TRBD1. Germline CDR1 and CDR2: SGHRS and YFSETQ. CDR3 length: 18 amino acids. V dropped 4 bases and J dropped 7; count of bases not matched to a gene: 17. The CDR3: CASSPGPGQGAFLSGYTF. DNA for the CDR3: TGCGCCAGCAGCCCGGGGCCGGGACAGGGGGCGTTTTTGAGTGGCTACACCTTC.